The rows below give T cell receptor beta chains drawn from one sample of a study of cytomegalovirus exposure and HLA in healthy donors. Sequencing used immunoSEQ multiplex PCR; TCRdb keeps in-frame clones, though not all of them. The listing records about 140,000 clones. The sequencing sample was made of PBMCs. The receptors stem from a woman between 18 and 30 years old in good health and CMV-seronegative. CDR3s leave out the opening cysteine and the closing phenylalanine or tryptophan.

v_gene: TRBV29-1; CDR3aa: SVEARGVWF
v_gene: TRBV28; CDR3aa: ASRLQGIGDTEAF
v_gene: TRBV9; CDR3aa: ASSGIMGRGPDGDYTGELF
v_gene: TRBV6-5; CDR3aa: ASRMTGEANQPQH
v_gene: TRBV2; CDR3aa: ASSPGLPDEQF
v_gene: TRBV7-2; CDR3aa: ASSLATDLSDTQY
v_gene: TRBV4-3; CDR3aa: ASSQDRGRLWETQY
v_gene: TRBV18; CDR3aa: ASSPSTALNYGYT
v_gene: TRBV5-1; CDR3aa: ASSPTGGEETQY
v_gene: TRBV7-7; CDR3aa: ASSPGLAGPQETQY
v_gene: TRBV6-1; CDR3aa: ASSESAGNGYT
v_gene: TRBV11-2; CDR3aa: ASSPQETQY
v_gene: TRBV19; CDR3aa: ASSIERQALYGYT
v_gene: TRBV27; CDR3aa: ASSLAELGYNEQF
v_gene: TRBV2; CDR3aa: ASSAIKGGIGYGYT
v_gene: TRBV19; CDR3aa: ASSREYAGELF
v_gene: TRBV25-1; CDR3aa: ASSDPGTNEKLF
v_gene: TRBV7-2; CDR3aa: ASSPDRGRSGELF
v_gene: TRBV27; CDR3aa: ASSLSRGGETQY
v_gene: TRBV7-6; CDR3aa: ASSLDDLLAGGYNEQF
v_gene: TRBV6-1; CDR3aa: ASTGQGKEPQH
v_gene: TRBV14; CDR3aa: ASSQLSGSGRNEQF
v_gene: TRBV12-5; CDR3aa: ASGLVRGKGENEQF
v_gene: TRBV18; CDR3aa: ASSPPGQYQETQY
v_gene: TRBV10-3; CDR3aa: AISDPGKSSGNTIY
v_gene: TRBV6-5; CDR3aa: ASSLPGLDQPQH
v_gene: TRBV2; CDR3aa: ASNRWGEETQY
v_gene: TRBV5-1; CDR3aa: ASSLGQSGELF
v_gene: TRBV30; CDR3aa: AWNMDNYKTEAF
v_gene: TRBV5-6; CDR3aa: ASSLGTTTYEQY
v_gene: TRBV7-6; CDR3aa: ASSFAGPNTGELF
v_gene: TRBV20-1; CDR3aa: SAIQETQY
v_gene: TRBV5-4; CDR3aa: ASSLVDRGFGYT
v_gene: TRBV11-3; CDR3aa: ASSFRAGANVLT
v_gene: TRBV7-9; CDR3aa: ASSPGLGGTDTQY
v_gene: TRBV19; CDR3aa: ASSRQSSGANVLT
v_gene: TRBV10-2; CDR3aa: ASSAWTGETQY
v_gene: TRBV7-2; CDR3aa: ASALRPTGPGANVLT